What follows are 15 T cell receptor beta chains derived from one specimen sequenced in a study of Graves' ophthalmopathy and Graves' hyperthyroidism. TCR beta CDR3 regions were amplified from RNA transcripts. HTBI-primed RT-PCR formed the first round, and a multiplex PCR formed the second. Via MiXCR, TCRdb re-called the multiplex PCR reads, giving one row per CDR3 protein. Of 340,000 or so distinct CDR3 sequences listed, 15% to 20% are singletons. The sequencing input was peripheral blood. These TCRs come from an adult man with Graves' ophthalmopathy.

As for this clonotype: This clone may be a read error of a much larger clone one base away. The chain joins TRBV9 to TRBJ2-7, with D tentatively TRBD2 (6 bases). V was clipped by 0 bases and J by 6 bases, with 13 bases between them. This CDR3 spans 14 amino acids. Germline assignment: CDR1 SGDLS and CDR2 YYNGEE. CDR3 sequence reads: CASSVEVLGGEQYF. The CDR3 DNA reads as TGTGCCAGCAGCGTAGAAGTCCTGGGGGGCGAGCAGTACTTC. The whole variable domain, remainder taken from reference TRBV9 and TRBJ2-7, is DSGVTQTPKHLITATGQRVTLRCSPRSGDLSVYWYQQSLDQGLQFLIQYYNGEERAKGNILERFSAQQFPDLHSELNLSSLELGDSALYFCASSVEVLGGEQYFGPGTRLTVT.

In its sample, this clonotype was seen many times. The genes are TRBV5-1 and TRBJ2-2; D might be TRBD1 (5 bases). Germline CDR1 is SGHRS and CDR2 is YFSETQ. This CDR3 is built from 13 residues. V was cut by 5 bases and J by 7 bases, with 12 bases left in between. CDR3 nucleotides: TGCGCCAGCAGGATCAGGGTGGACGGGGAGCTGTTTTTT. Its protein is CASRIRVDGELFF.

This clonotype was counted many times. The genes are TRBV4-2 and TRBJ2-3, with no clear D. The CDR3 has 13 residues. Germline CDR1 is LGHNA and CDR2 is YNFKEQ. Trimming left V 4 bases short and J 2 bases short, with 7 bases between. The CDR3 sequence: CASSREYTDTQYF. Here the CDR3 DNA reads TGTGCCAGCAGCCGAGAATACACAGATACGCAGTATTTT.

The table lists this clonotype with many counts. V is TRBV5-1 and J is TRBJ2-7; 11 bases are shared with TRBD1. The CDR3 runs to 15 residues. The junction had 2 bases not matched to a gene; V was cut back by 3 bases and J by 0 bases. Germline CDR1 and CDR2: SGHRS and YFSETQ. The CDR3: CASSSGTGGSYEQYF. The CDR3 DNA is TGCGCCAGCAGCTCTGGGACAGGGGGCTCCTACGAGCAGTACTTC. The full variable domain, with the rest looked up from reference TRBV5-1 and TRBJ2-7, is KAGVTQTPRYLIKTRGQQVTLSCSPISGHRSVSWYQQTPGQGLQFLFEYFSETQRNKGNFPGRFSGRQFSNSRSEMNVSTLELGDSALYLCASSSGTGGSYEQYFGPGTRLTVT.

This clonotype was detected ten times or more. The rearrangement uses TRBV4-1 and TRBJ2-5, with D perhaps matching TRBD1 or TRBD2 (6 bases each). In germline, CDR1 is MGHRA, CDR2 YSYEKL. V was clipped by 1 base and J by 5 bases, with 20 bases between them. CDR3 size: 17 residues. The DNA of the CDR3 is TGCGCCAGCAGCCAAGTGGCGTTCGGGGGCCTTCGGGAGACCCAGTACTTC. Its translation: CASSQVAFGGLRETQYF.

This clonotype was counted ten times or more. The chain employs TRBV12-5 and TRBJ2-2; D tentatively fits TRBD1 or TRBD2 (5 bases each). The ends were cut back, 7 bases at V and 2 bases at J, with 20 bases in the middle. The CDR3 length is 17 residues. Germline V CDR1 and CDR2: LGHNT, FRNRAP. The CDR3 DNA sequence: TGTGCTAGTGCCCTGAGGGTACTAGGGGCTAACACCGGGGAGCTGTTTTTT. As protein: CASALRVLGANTGELFF.

This clonotype has ten or more counts. The chain is built from TRBV6-5 and TRBJ1-1, with 7 bases matching TRBD1. Germline assignment: CDR1 MNHEY and CDR2 SVGAGI. V was pared by 7 bases and J by 0 bases, with 5 bases of the junction left unmatched. The CDR3 totals 14 residues. The CDR3: CASKGGGLNTEAFF. As DNA, the CDR3 is TGTGCCAGCAAGGGAGGGGGCTTGAACACTGAAGCTTTCTTT.

This clonotype was found many times. V is TRBV5-6 and J is TRBJ1-2; D not certain. V lost 4 bases and J 6 bases, leaving 19 bases between the germline ends. CDR3 length: 15 residues. Germline-derived CDR1 and CDR2 are SGHDT and YYEEEE. The CDR3 DNA reads TGTGCCAGCAGCCCAGTGTCCCCTGGAGGGAATGGCTACACCTTC. It encodes CASSPVSPGGNGYTF. Filled out from reference TRBV5-6 and TRBJ1-2, the complete variable domain reads DAGVTQSPTHLIKTRGQQVTLRCSPKSGHDTVSWYQQALGQGPQFIFQYYEEEERQRGNFPDRFSGHQFPNYSSELNVNALLLGDSALYLCASSPVSPGGNGYTFGSGTRLTVV.

The table lists this clonotype with many counts. The chain recombines TRBV6-1 with TRBJ2-2; tentative D call: TRBD2 (6 bases). The germline CDR1 and CDR2 sequences are MNHNS and SASEGT. Trimming shortened V by 4 bases and J by 0 bases, and 21 bases separated the two germline ends. This CDR3 is built from 19 residues. The CDR3 is CASSAGGSGFVTNTGELFF. The CDR3 region has the DNA TGTGCCAGCAGTGCCGGAGGGAGCGGGTTTGTAACGAACACCGGGGAGCTGTTTTTT.

Of note for this clonotype: An end of the junction does not agree with germline; a read error may underlie this. This chain joins TRBV5-1 and TRBJ2-6; the match to TRBD1 covers 7 bases. Per germline, CDR1 SGHRS and CDR2 YFSETQ. CDR3 length: 18 residues. The CDR3 loop is CASSLRTGTSSGAHVLTF. The CDR3 DNA reads as TGCGCCAGCAGCCTTCGGACAGGAACCAGCTCTGGGGCCCACGTCCTGACTTTC.

This clonotype was seen ten or more times. The V gene is TRBV11-2, the J gene TRBJ1-1; D is unclear. CDR3 size: 13 residues. CDR1 and CDR2 from the germline V gene are SGHAT and FQNNGV. The germline V and J ends were trimmed by 3 bases and 4 bases, with 9 bases remaining between them. The CDR3 region is CASSFLGTTEAFF. The DNA of the CDR3 is TGTGCCAGCAGCTTTCTGGGAACCACTGAAGCTTTCTTT.

This clonotype was seen at least ten times. The V and J genes are TRBV13 and TRBJ1-2; D perhaps matches TRBD1 (6 bases). The CDR3 has 15 amino acids. Germline lookup yields CDR1 PRHDT and CDR2 FYEKMQ (reference sequence). Trimming shortened V by 5 bases and J by 3 bases, and 16 bases separated the two germline ends. In DNA form, the CDR3 reads TGTGCCAGCAGCGGCACAGGGAAGGGGGACTATGGCTACACCTTC. Encoded protein: CASSGTGKGDYGYTF.

This clonotype was picked up many times. The gene calls are TRBV7-9 and TRBJ2-7, with 12 nucleotides matching TRBD2. CDR1 and CDR2 (germline): SEHNR, FQNEAQ (reference sequence). The CDR3 runs to 16 residues. The junction had 13 bases not matched to a gene; V was cut back by 8 bases and J by 5 bases. CDR3 residues: CASGKSASGGGNEQYF. CDR3 DNA sequence: TGTGCCAGCGGCAAATCGGCTAGCGGGGGGGGTAACGAGCAGTACTTC.

This clonotype came up many times. The chain is built from TRBV6-2 or TRBV6-3 and TRBJ1-1; D unclear. Trimming stripped 6 bases from V and 1 base from J, with 9 bases between. Germline V gene lookup returns CDR1 MNHEY and CDR2 SVGEGT. The CDR3 has 13 amino acids. The CDR3 is CASRAEGNTEAFF. In nucleotides, the CDR3 is TGTGCCAGCAGGGCAGAAGGGAACACTGAAGCTTTCTTT.

The sample holds many counts of this clonotype. The rearrangement joins TRBV3-1 to TRBJ2-2, with TRBD2 matching 14 bases. The length of the CDR3 is 16 residues. V was clipped by 4 bases and J by 9 bases; unmatched bases: 7. Looked up from germline, CDR1 is LGHDT and CDR2 is YNNKEL (reference sequence). The CDR3 DNA is TGTGCCAGCAGCCTCCGACTAGCGGGAGGGCCCAGGGAGCTGTTTTTT. Its protein is CASSLRLAGGPRELFF. Complete variable domain (other parts from reference TRBV3-1 and TRBJ2-2): DTAVSQTPKYLVTQMGNDKSIKCEQNLGHDTMYWYKQDSKKFLKIMFSYNNKELIINETVPNRFSPKSPDKAHLNLHINSLELGDSAVYFCASSLRLAGGPRELFFGEGSRLTVL.